This TCR beta chain comes out of a study of identical twins. Study-level points and caveats: In monozygotic twins, models underestimated the sharing of out-of-frame TCR alpha. Fewer insertions characterized abundant cord blood beta clonotypes, whereas memory repertoires showed none.

MiXCR, applied by TCRdb to the 5' RACE reads, yields one record per CDR3 protein. The repertoire has approximately 490,000 distinct CDR3 sequences, 20% to 25% of them found once; the top ten carry about 0.48%. All of the donors were Caucasians in good health. The V end lost 2 bases, the J end lost 5 bases, and 16 bases lay between the germline ends. Germline V gives CDR1 LNHNV, CDR2 YYDKDF (reference sequence). This CDR3 has 15 amino acids. This clonotype occurred a few times. Its antigen is not identified. The same sample was also used in a study of yellow fever vaccine responses in identical twins.

Source material: CD4+ T cells sorted from blood. The sequence came from a woman aged 18-30 years in good health. The chain joins TRBV15 to TRBJ2-7, with a tentative D call TRBD2 (6 bases). This chain's CDR3 is CATSRSKTSSHEQYF. The CDR3 nucleotides read TGTGCCACCAGCAGATCTAAGACTAGTTCCCACGAGCAGTACTTC.